This T cell receptor (delta chain) originates from a study of Vδ1+ human thymocytes (dated by TCRdb to 2016 to 2019). For context, the study as a whole: As a data resource, the study described the mRNA-level TRG and TRD CDR3 repertoires found in highly purified Vdelta1+ thymocytes taken from young children. The multiplex-based CDR3 amplicon strategy had previously been validated against 5'RACE-based CDR3 amplicon generation methods. Here is what the overall study found, with its caveats: Many TRG clonotypes were found to be shared between donors (up to about 7x10^3), whereas TRD repertoires were found to be essentially private (max 116 shared). Unlike the oligoclonal repertoires in peripheral blood, the thymic TRG and TRD repertoires appeared highly polyclonal, with Gaussian CDR3 length distributions. Donors did not cluster by age or sex, so the analyses were not stratified by age or sex. Approximately 20% of thymic TRD sequences were found to be Vdelta2 (and few were Vdelta3) despite high sort purity, in contrast to peripheral blood Vdelta1+ controls. Because unexpected Vdelta2 sequences could lead to misinterpretation of bulk repertoire data, the authors recommended using highly purified populations and validating at the single-cell level.

CDR1 and CDR2, looked up from the germline V gene, are TSWWSYY and QGS. The junction shows trimming of 2 bases on V and 0 bases on J, plus 19 bases between the germline ends. The CDR3 contains 18 residues, cysteine and phenylalanine counted. Only the CDR3 part of the read is kept: 54 bases, read in frame from the first base. This clone was counted only a few times. What antigen it recognizes has not been identified. No base quality values were provided; no much bigger clone lies one nucleotide off. Thymic samples were depleted of alphabeta T cells, then CD3+ TCRVdelta1+ TCRVdelta2- thymocytes were FACS-sorted. The purity of the sorted Vdelta1+ thymocytes fell between about 98% and 99.6%. The thymic specimens were obtained from roughly eight paediatric patients who were undergoing corrective cardiac surgery and ranged in age from about 5 days to 16 months. Thymic tissue was dispersed and mononuclear cells isolated on a Histopaque-1077 density gradient. Staining used anti-TCRVdelta1 clone TS8.2, anti-TCRVdelta2 clone B6, anti-CD3 clone HIT3a and anti-TCRalphabeta clone IP26 antibodies.

RNA extraction was performed with the RNeasy mini kit, and reverse transcription was done with Superscript III. CDR3 amplicons were produced by multiplex PCR using pooled V-gene forward primers and a constant-region reverse primer with Illumina adaptor overhangs. After gel purification, the amplicons were indexed with Nextera index primers over eight extra PCR cycles and then purified using AMPure XP beads. The libraries were sequenced on an Illumina MiSeq using paired-end 250 bp reads, dual indexing and an approximately 20% PhiX spike-in. The original methods were these. Read quality was checked with FastQC, and TRG read pairs were merged using ea-utils fastq-join. Annotation of sequences was performed with IMGT/HighV-QUEST, only productive sequences with unambiguous V-gene assignment were retained, and clonotypes were defined by identical CDR3 sequence. For downstream analysis, the tools were VDJtools 1.1.1, tcR 2.2.3, Treemap and vegan Shannon diversity in R 3.4.4. TCRdb reprocessed the public data with the CATT caller; entries with the same nucleotide sequence were combined afterwards. TCRdb, not the original authors, processed these V and J calls. In this sample the table shows tens of thousands of delta-chain clones, 25% to 30% of which occur a single time. The ten biggest clones cover about 1.6% of the sample.

Sequencing was performed on Vdelta1+ gamma-delta thymocytes from the thymus. The cell subset or site tag for this specimen amounts to: FACS-sorted CD3+ TCRalphabeta- TCRVdelta1+ TCRVdelta2- thymocytes. The chain was built from TRDV1 and TRDJ1; a tentative D call is TRDD3 (5 bases match). This TCR derives from a boy younger than two who had congenital heart surgery. The CDR3 reads as follows: CALGEFGMGLSYTDKLIF. The base sequence is TGTGCTCTTGGGGAATTCGGGATGGGCCTCTCGTACACCGATAAACTCATCTTT.